A selection of T cell receptor beta chains follows, all from one sample in a study of cytomegalovirus exposure and HLA in healthy donors. TCRdb keeps only in-frame clones here, not all; method: immunoSEQ multiplex PCR. With roughly 190,000 clones in the sample, the ten largest clones hold 0.75% to 0.85%. Sequencing used PBMCs. These receptors came from a woman aged 18-29 years in good health and CMV-seropositive. The CDR3 runs from the conserved cysteine through the conserved F or W. A D gene is named only where the DNA matches it firmly.

J gene,D gene,CDR3 length,V gene,CDR3 protein,CDR3 DNA
TRBJ2-7,TRBD2,15,TRBV11-3,CASSPSGKRAYEQYF,TGTGCCAGCAGCCCTAGCGGGAAAAGGGCCTACGAGCAGTACTTC
TRBJ2-7,.,17,TRBV10-1,CASSVIGTRPFSYEQYF,TGCGCCAGCAGTGTGATAGGGACTCGACCCTTCTCCTACGAGCAGTACTTC
TRBJ2-5,.,15,TRBV9,CASSVRVTHAETQYF,TGTGCCAGCAGCGTACGCGTGACTCATGCTGAGACCCAGTACTTC
TRBJ2-1,TRBD2,15,TRBV7-2,CASSPSGLVGEKQFF,TGTGCCAGCAGCCCTAGCGGACTGGTTGGCGAGAAGCAGTTCTTC
TRBJ1-4,TRBD1,15,TRBV5-1,CASSEQGGEDEKLFF,TGCGCCAGCAGCGAACAGGGGGGTGAGGATGAAAAACTGTTTTTT
TRBJ2-7,TRBD1,16,TRBV15,CATSRGTEGARYEQYF,TGTGCCACCAGCAGAGGCACAGAGGGGGCGCGGTACGAGCAGTACTTC
TRBJ2-3,TRBD2,15,TRBV7-2,CASSAPTSSTDTQYF,TGTGCCAGCAGCGCCCCGACTAGCAGCACAGATACGCAGTATTTT
TRBJ2-1,TRBD2,14,TRBV5-1,CASPRREWYNEQFF,TGCGCCAGCCCCCGGCGGGAGTGGTACAATGAGCAGTTCTTC
TRBJ1-2,.,14,TRBV28,CASSLSRGTYGYTF,TGTGCCAGCAGCCTGAGTAGGGGAACGTATGGCTACACCTTC
TRBJ1-4,TRBD1,16,TRBV4-2,CASSQDVSRGNEKLFF,TGTGCCAGCAGCCAAGATGTAAGCAGGGGGAATGAAAAACTGTTTTTT
TRBJ2-5,.,13,TRBV11-2,CASSAGSQETQYF,TGTGCCAGCAGCGCCGGGTCACAAGAGACCCAGTACTTC
TRBJ2-3,.,14,TRBV6-1,CASTTRRGIDTQYF,TGTGCCAGCACCACCCGACGGGGGATAGATACGCAGTATTTT
TRBJ1-5,.,14,TRBV9,CASREGRGNQPQHF,TGTGCCAGCAGGGAGGGGAGAGGCAATCAGCCCCAGCATTTT
TRBJ2-4,TRBD1,16,TRBV7-2,CASSLVFGQVQNIQYF,TGTGCCAGCAGCTTAGTCTTTGGACAGGTCCAAAACATTCAGTACTTC
TRBJ1-2,.,15,TRBV5-1,CASSLQGPLVDGYTF,TGCGCCAGCAGCTTACAGGGCCCCCTCGTTGATGGCTACACCTTC
TRBJ1-5,.,13,TRBV18,CASSPGGDQPQHF,TGTGCCAGCTCACCCGGAGGTGATCAGCCCCAGCATTTT
TRBJ2-1,.,13,TRBV5-1,CASSMSSYNEQFF,TGCGCCAGCAGCATGAGCTCCTACAATGAGCAGTTCTTC
TRBJ1-2,.,12,TRBV9,CASSEGFGQGTF,.
TRBJ2-2,.,15,TRBV11-2,CASSLRTPNTGELFF,TGTGCCAGCAGCCTCCGGACACCTAACACCGGGGAGCTGTTTTTT
TRBJ2-7,.,16,TRBV10-3,CAISESASVGPYEQYF,TGTGCCATCAGTGAGTCGGCTAGCGTGGGTCCCTACGAGCAGTACTTC
TRBJ2-2,TRBD2,15,TRBV4-1,CASSFGTSGTGELFF,TGCGCCAGCAGCTTCGGGACTAGCGGGACCGGGGAGCTGTTTTTT
TRBJ2-7,.,15,TRBV5-1,CASSLGAGASYEQYF,TGCGCCAGCAGCTTGGGGGCAGGGGCTTCCTACGAGCAGTACTTC
TRBJ1-4,.,17,TRBV15,CATSRDQTGSANEKLFF,TGTGCCACCAGCAGAGATCAAACAGGGAGCGCTAATGAAAAACTGTTTTTT
TRBJ1-2,.,16,TRBV5-1,CASSLDQRTANYGYTF,TGCGCCAGCAGCTTGGACCAACGGACAGCCAACTATGGCTACACCTTC
TRBJ1-3,TRBD1,16,TRBV9,CASSPTQGGAGNTIYF,TGTGCCAGCAGCCCCACCCAGGGGGGCGCTGGAAACACCATATATTTT
TRBJ2-5,.,13,TRBV5-6,CASSFSSTETQYF,TGTGCCAGCAGCTTCAGTTCCACGGAGACCCAGTACTTC
TRBJ1-2,.,14,TRBV18,CASSPPAGDYGYTF,TGTGCCAGCTCACCACCTGCAGGGGACTATGGCTACACCTTC
TRBJ2-3,TRBD2,15,TRBV5-4,CASSAGLAGTDTQYF,TGTGCCAGCAGCGCCGGACTAGCGGGAACAGATACGCAGTATTTT
TRBJ1-1,TRBD1,14,TRBV7-8,CASTRTGRYTEAFF,TGTGCCAGCACCCGGACAGGGAGGTACACTGAAGCTTTCTTT
TRBJ2-1,TRBD1,17,TRBV18,CASSPDAPGQGRNEQFF,TGTGCCAGCTCACCAGACGCCCCGGGACAGGGACGCAATGAGCAGTTCTTC
TRBJ1-6,.,18,TRBV4-3,CASSQDLAGNLYNSPLHF,TGCGCCAGCAGCCAAGATCTGGCAGGAAACCTCTATAATTCACCCCTCCACTTT
TRBJ2-3,.,15,TRBV5-1,CASSLDRYSTDTQYF,TGCGCCAGCAGCTTGGACAGGTATAGCACAGATACGCAGTATTTT
TRBJ2-1,.,13,TRBV5-4,CASSFDSPEREFF,TGTGCCAGCAGCTTTGACTCACCGGAGCGAGAGTTCTTC
TRBJ1-2,TRBD1,13,TRBV19,CASSQGVHYGYTF,TGTGCCAGTTCTCAGGGGGTTCACTATGGCTACACCTTC
TRBJ1-5,TRBD1,21,TRBV30,CAWSFPYRDRGSRISNQPQHF,TGTGCCTGGAGTTTCCCCTACCGGGACAGGGGCTCCCGGATTAGCAATCAGCCCCAGCATTTT
TRBJ2-3,.,13,TRBV9,CASSVLVADTQYF,TGTGCCAGCAGCGTTCTTGTTGCAGATACGCAGTATTTT
TRBJ2-7,.,15,TRBV6-6,CASSTPKKLAYEQYF,TGTGCCAGCAGTACCCCTAAGAAGTTAGCCTACGAGCAGTACTTC
TRBJ2-3,TRBD2,16,TRBV6-6,CASTRLSGGAADTQYF,TGTGCCAGCACCAGACTTAGCGGGGGGGCCGCGGATACGCAGTATTTT
TRBJ1-1,TRBD1,15,TRBV27,CASSLTGGVRTEAFF,TGTGCCAGCAGTTTAACAGGGGGCGTACGAACTGAAGCTTTCTTT
TRBJ1-2,TRBD1,15,TRBV5-4,CASSFRDSGNYGYTF,TGTGCCAGCAGCTTTCGGGACAGTGGAAACTATGGCTACACCTTC
TRBJ1-2,.,17,TRBV10-3,CAISAPIEHEGNYGYTF,TGTGCCATCAGTGCCCCTATTGAACACGAGGGTAACTATGGCTACACCTTC
TRBJ2-3,.,15,TRBV18,CASSPQYQGTDTQYF,TGTGCCAGCTCACCGCAATATCAGGGTACAGATACGCAGTATTTT
TRBJ1-2,TRBD1,14,TRBV4-1,CASTQGQGAYGYTF,TGCGCCAGCACCCAAGGACAGGGGGCCTATGGCTACACCTTC
TRBJ2-1,TRBD2,15,TRBV5-1,CASSGTSGGGDEQFF,TGCGCCAGCAGCGGGACTAGTGGGGGAGGCGATGAGCAGTTCTTC
TRBJ1-2,TRBD1,15,TRBV7-9,CASSPGTGINYGYTF,TGTGCCAGCAGCCCCGGGACAGGAATTAACTATGGCTACACCTTC
TRBJ1-1,.,13,TRBV5-1,CASKGSQGTEAFF,TGCGCCAGCAAGGGTTCTCAGGGCACTGAAGCTTTCTTT
TRBJ1-1,.,13,TRBV6-5,CASRTTLNTEAFF,TGTGCCAGCAGGACTACATTGAACACTGAAGCTTTCTTT
TRBJ1-1,.,14,TRBV5-1,CASSLDRPAVEAFF,TGCGCCAGCAGCTTGGACAGGCCTGCGGTAGAAGCTTTCTTT
TRBJ1-5,.,13,TRBV30,CAWSRGINQPQHF,TGTGCCTGGAGTAGAGGGATCAATCAGCCCCAGCATTTT
TRBJ1-4,TRBD1,15,TRBV9,CASSELTGKNEKLFF,TGTGCCAGCAGCGAACTGACAGGGAAAAATGAAAAACTGTTTTTT
TRBJ2-1,.,17,TRBV27,CASSSLVRSGLYNEQFF,TGTGCCAGCAGTTCGCTTGTCAGGTCAGGCTTATACAATGAGCAGTTCTTC
TRBJ2-3,.,16,TRBV6-6,CASSSSVEGGTDTQYF,TGTGCCAGCAGCTCTTCCGTGGAGGGAGGCACAGATACGCAGTATTTT
TRBJ2-1,TRBD2,15,TRBV6-4,CASSPIAGGPDEQFF,TGTGCCAGCAGTCCTATAGCGGGGGGGCCGGATGAGCAGTTCTTC
TRBJ2-3,.,12,TRBV11-2,CASSSQHDTQYF,TGTGCCAGCAGCTCGCAACACGATACGCAGTATTTT
TRBJ2-5,.,17,TRBV27,CATGKNRAGTMEETQYF,TGTGCCACGGGTAAAAACAGGGCCGGGACTATGGAAGAGACCCAGTACTTC
TRBJ2-5,.,12,TRBV6-5,CASSDPYEAQYF,TGTGCCAGCAGCGACCCGTACGAGGCCCAGTACTTC
TRBJ2-1,.,15,TRBV18,CASSPPSVQGNEQFF,TGTGCCAGCTCACCGCCCTCTGTCCAGGGCAATGAGCAGTTCTTC
TRBJ2-7,.,13,TRBV7-7,CASSLSPATEQYF,TGTGCCAGCAGCTTAAGCCCGGCGACAGAGCAGTACTTC
TRBJ1-2,TRBD1,14,TRBV30,CAWSAVRGERGYTF,TGTGCCTGGAGTGCGGTCAGGGGGGAACGTGGCTACACCTTC